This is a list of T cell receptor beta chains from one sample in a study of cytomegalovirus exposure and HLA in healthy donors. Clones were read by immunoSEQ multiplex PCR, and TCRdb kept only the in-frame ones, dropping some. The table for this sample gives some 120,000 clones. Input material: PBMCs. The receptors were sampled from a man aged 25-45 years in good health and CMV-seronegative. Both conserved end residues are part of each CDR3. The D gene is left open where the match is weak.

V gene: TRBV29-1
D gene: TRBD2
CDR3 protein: CSVDGGTDTQYF

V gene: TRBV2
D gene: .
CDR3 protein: CASGTAGGPIEKNIQYF

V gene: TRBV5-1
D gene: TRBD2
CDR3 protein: CASSDPTSGTVDTQYF

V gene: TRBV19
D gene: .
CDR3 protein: CASSSRRGAGSGNTIYF

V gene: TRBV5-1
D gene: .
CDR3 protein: CASSLVGGAYEGYTF

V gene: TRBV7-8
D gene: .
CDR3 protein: CASSPAGRGSNEQFF

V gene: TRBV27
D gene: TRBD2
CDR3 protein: CASRISGASSYNEQFF

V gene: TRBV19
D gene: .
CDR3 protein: CASSVRGRMNTEAFF

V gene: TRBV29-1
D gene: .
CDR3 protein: CSVEDPGLMNTEAFF

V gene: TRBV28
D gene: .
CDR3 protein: CASKPPGRDFYNEQFF

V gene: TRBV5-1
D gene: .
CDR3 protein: CASSLTGSEQYF

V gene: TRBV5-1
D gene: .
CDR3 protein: CASSSGRGDSPLHF

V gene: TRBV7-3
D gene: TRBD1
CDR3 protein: CASSEGQLNTEAFF

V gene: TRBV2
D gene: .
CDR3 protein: CASSEPGFLETQYF

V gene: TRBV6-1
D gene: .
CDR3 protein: CASSEASGSWADTQYF

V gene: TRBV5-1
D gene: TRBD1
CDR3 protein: CASSQTGVRETQYF

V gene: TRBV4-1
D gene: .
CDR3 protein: CASSLLMDAGNTEAFF

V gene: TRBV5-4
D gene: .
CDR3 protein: CASSFGYREKETQYF

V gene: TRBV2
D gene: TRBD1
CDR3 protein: CASSPGPGTGDLFRYGYTF

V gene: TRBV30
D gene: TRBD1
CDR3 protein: CAWIPSHDRALSYEQYF

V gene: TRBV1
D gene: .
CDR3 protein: CTSSQGAKQGRGVNSPLHF

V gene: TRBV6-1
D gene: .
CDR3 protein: CASSVRAGWDEKLFF

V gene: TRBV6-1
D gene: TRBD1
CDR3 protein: CASSGGQSKNIQYF

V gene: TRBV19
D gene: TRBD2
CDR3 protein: CASSSRGSSYNEQFF

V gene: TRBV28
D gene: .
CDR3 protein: CASSLRAGSSYEQYF

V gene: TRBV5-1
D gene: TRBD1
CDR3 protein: CASSLGQGRAFF

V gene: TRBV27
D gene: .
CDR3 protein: CASSFSASDTEAFF

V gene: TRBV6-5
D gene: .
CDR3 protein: CASSSQGGGSTGYTF

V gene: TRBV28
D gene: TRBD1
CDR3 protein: CASSQGDSGGGYTF

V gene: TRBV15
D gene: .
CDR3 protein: CATKTSSGNTIYF

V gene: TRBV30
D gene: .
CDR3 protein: CAWESGNTGELFF

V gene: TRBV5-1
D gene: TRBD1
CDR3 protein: CASSLRQGSNEKLFF

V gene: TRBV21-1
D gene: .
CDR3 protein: CASSNGGQGSDEQYF

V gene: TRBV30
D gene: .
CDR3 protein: CACTDTTYEQYF

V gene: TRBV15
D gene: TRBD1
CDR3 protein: CATSRDQGVLETQYF

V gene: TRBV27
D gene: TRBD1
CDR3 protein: CASSWDRGPHNSPLHF

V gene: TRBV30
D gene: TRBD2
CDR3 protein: CAWSGGGTYEQYF

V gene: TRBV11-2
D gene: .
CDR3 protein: CASSPTGGAYGYTF

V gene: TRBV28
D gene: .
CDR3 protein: CASSLTSSYEQYF

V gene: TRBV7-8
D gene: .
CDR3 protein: CASSLSLPTTGRNEQFF

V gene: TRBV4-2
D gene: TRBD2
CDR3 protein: CASSQVQLAGDYEQYF

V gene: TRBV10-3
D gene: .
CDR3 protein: CAISATADTQYF

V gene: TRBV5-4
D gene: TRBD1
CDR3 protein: CASSDRVQMEAFF

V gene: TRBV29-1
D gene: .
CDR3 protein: CSVARGGRKTEAFF

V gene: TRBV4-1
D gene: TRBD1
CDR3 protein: CASSPGTGTRAGYTF

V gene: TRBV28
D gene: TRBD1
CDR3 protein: CASSHQGALGYTF